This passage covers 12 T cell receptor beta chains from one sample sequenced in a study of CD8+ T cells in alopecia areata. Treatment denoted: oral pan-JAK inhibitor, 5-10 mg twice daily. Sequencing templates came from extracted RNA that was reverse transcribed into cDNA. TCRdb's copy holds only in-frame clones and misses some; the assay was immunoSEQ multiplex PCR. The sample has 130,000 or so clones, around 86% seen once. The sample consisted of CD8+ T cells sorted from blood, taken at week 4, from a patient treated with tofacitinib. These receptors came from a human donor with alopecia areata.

The CDR3 loop is CASSAGAGLSDNEQFF. CDR3 in DNA: TGTGCCAGCTCCGCCGGGGCGGGCCTTTCGGACAATGAGCAGTTCTTC. The chain uses TRBV27 and TRBJ2-1; D tentatively fits TRBD1 or TRBD2 (5 bases each). The CDR3 contains 16 residues. Germline assignment: CDR1 MNHEY and CDR2 SMNVEV (reference sequence). The V end lost 8 bases, the J end lost 5 bases, and 22 bases lay between the germline ends.

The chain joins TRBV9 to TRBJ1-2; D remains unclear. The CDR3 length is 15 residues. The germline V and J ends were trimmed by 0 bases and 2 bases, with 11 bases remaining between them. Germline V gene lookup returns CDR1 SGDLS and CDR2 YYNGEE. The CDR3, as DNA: TGTGCCAGCAGCGTAGGGAGTCAGTCGAACTATGGCTACACCTTC. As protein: CASSVGSQSNYGYTF.

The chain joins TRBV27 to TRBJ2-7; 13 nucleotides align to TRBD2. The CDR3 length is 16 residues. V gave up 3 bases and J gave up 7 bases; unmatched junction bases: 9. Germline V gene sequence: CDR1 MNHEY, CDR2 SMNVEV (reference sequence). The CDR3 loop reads CASSFRWTSGSREQYF. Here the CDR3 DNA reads TGTGCCAGCAGTTTCCGCTGGACTAGCGGGAGTCGGGAGCAGTACTTC.

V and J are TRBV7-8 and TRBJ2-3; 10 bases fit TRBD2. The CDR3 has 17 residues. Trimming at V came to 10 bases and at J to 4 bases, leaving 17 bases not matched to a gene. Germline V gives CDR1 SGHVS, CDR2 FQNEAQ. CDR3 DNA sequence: TGTGCCACCTCCCCACTAGCGGGGTACCAAGATGCAGATACGCAGTATTTT. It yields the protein CATSPLAGYQDADTQYF.

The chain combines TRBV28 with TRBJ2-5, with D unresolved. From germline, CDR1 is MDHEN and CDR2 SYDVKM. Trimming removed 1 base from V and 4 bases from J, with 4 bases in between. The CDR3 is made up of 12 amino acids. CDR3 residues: CASSLSGETQYF. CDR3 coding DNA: TGTGCCAGCAGTTTATCAGGAGAGACCCAGTACTTC.

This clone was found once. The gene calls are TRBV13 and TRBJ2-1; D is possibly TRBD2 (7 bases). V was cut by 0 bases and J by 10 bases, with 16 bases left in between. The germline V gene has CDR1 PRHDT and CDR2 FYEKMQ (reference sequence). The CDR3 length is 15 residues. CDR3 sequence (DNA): TGTGCCAGCAGCTTAGGAAGTGCGGGGGCGTCCGAGCAGTTCTTC. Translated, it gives CASSLGSAGASEQFF.

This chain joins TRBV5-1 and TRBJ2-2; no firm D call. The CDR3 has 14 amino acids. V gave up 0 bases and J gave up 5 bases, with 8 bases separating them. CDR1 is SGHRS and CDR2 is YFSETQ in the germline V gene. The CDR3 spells CASSLAPETGELFF. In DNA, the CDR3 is TGCGCCAGCAGCTTGGCCCCTGAGACCGGGGAGCTGTTTTTT.

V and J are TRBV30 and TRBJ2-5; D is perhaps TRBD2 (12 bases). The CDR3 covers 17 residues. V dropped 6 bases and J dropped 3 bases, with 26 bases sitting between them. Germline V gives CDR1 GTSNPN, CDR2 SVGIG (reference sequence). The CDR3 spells CACLGQGASGREETQYF. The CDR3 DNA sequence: TGTGCCTGCCTAGGACAGGGGGCTAGCGGGAGGGAAGAGACCCAGTACTTC.

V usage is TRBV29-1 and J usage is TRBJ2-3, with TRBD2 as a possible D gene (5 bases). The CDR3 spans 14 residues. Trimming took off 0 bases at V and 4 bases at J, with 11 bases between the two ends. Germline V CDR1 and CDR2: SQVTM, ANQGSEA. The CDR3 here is CSVEDRGESDTQYF. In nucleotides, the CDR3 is TGCAGCGTTGAAGATCGTGGGGAGTCAGATACGCAGTATTTT.

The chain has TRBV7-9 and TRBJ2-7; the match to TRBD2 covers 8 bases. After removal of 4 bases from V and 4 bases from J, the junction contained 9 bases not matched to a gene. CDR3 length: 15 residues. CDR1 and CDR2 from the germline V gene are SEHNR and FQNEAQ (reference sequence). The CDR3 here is CASSSWGLGGYEQYF. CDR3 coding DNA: TGTGCCAGCAGCTCATGGGGACTAGGTGGATACGAGCAGTACTTC.

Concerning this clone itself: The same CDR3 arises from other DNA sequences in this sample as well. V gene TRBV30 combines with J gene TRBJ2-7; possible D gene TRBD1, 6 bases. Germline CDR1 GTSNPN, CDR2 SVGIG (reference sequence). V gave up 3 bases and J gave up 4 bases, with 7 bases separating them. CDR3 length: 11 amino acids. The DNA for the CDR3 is TGTGCCTGGAGCCAGGGGTACGAGCAGTACTTC. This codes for CAWSQGYEQYF.

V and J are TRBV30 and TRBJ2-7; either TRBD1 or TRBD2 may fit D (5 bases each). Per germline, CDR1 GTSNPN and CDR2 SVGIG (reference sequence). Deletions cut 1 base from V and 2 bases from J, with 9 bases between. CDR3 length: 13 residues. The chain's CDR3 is CAWSAGPAYEQYF. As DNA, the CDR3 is TGTGCCTGGAGTGCGGGGCCCGCCTACGAGCAGTACTTC.